This TCR beta chain was sequenced in a study of T cells after posttransplantation cyclophosphamide. A remark on this clone: Its antigen is as yet unknown. An end of the junction does not agree with germline; a read error may underlie this.

Sequenced by immunoSEQ multiplex PCR; TCRdb stores in-frame clones only, minus some. The sample includes over 15,000 clones, about 85% of them seen just once. The CDR3 runs 16 residues. The germline V gene encodes CDR1 SNHLY and CDR2 FYNNEI. Control samples came 1 year after myeloablative marrow transplants with methotrexate plus calcineurin inhibitor. Study-level results: Donor CD8+ memory clones often dominated recipient blood repertoires at later times. TRB clonality was highly associated with recipient CMV seropositivity and reactivation.

Here the sequenced sample was PBMCs, taken after allogeneic stem cell transplant with calcineurin inhibitor and methotrexate. The sequence came from a female patient between 18 and 35 years old who received an allogeneic stem cell transplant from an unrelated donor, was CMV-positive, and had acute and chronic GVHD. Some T cells may be graft donor cells. The chain joins TRBV2 to TRBJ1-5; a possible D gene is TRBD1 (6 bases). CDR3 DNA: TGTGCCAGCACTGAAAGATTCAGGGGTGGTAATCAGCCCCAGCATTTT. Amino acids: CASTERFRGGNQPQHF.